This TCR beta chain was identified in a study of response to subunit inactivated influenza vaccine. General observations from the study: A suggestion made by the authors is that each seasonal influenza vaccination recruits few new T cells.

This clonotype was seen ten or more times. Antigen: not known. TCRdb reprocessed the RT-PCR reads with MiXCR, giving one entry per CDR3 protein. The sample has about 650,000 distinct CDR3 sequences; around 15% are singletons. Germline loops: CDR1 SGHTA, CDR2 FQGNSA. The CDR3 is made up of 12 amino acids. With 8 bases removed from V and 4 bases from J, the gap between germline ends came to 8 bases. V gene TRBV7-2 combines with J gene TRBJ2-2; no clear D gene. The sequence was obtained from a man over 45 who received an inactivated influenza vaccine. The sample here was PBMCs from blood, taken 14 to 15 days before vaccination. The CDR3 bases are TGTGCCAGCGAACAATTCACCGGGGAGCTGTTTTTT. It is translated as CASEQFTGELFF.